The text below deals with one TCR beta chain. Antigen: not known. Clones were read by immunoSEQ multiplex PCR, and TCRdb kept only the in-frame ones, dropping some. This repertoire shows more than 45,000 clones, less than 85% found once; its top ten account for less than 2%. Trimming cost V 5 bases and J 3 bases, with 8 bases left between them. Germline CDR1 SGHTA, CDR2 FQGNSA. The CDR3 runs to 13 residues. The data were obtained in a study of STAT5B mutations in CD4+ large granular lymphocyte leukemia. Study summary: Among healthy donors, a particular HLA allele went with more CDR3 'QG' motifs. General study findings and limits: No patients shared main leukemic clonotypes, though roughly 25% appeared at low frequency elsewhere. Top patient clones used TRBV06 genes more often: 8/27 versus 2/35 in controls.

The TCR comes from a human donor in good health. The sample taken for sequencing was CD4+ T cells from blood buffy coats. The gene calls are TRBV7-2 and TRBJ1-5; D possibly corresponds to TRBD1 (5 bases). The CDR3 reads CASSRDYNQPQHF. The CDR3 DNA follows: TGTGCCAGCAGCCGGGACTACAATCAGCCCCAGCATTTT.